Listed here is a single TCR beta chain. This CDR3 is built from 12 residues. V lost 0 bases and J lost 5, with 7 bases in between. Germline CDR1 and CDR2: GTSNPN and SVGIG (reference sequence). Original data processing: The authors estimated nucleated cell counts from reference gene primer amplification. The method was immunoSEQ multiplex PCR; TCRdb's version includes in-frame clones alone and lacks a portion of them. V, J and clone size were drawn from that table, and D and trimming were deduced from the DNA. The data hold some 120,000 clones, with 90% observed a single time. The sample is drawn from a study of blood T cell repertoires in COVID-19. Study details: Samples came from the United States, Italy and Spain, spanning acute and convalescent COVID-19. Sources were T cells, B-cell-depleted T cells, or PBMCs; the material itself was cDNA or gDNA.

What was sequenced was peripheral blood. The chain has TRBV30 and TRBJ1-2; D gene ambiguous. The sequence came from a man in his fifties or sixties with active COVID-19. The CDR3, as DNA: TGTGCCTGGAGTGTCGGGGTATATGGCTACACCTTC. Translating it yields CAWSVGVYGYTF. Looking up the rest from reference TRBV30 and TRBJ1-2 gives the full variable domain: SQTIHQWPATLVQPVGSPLSLECTVEGTSNPNLYWYRQAAGRGLQLLFYSVGIGQISSEVPQNLSASRPQDRQFILSSKKLLLSDSGFYLCAWSVGVYGYTFGSGTRLTVV.